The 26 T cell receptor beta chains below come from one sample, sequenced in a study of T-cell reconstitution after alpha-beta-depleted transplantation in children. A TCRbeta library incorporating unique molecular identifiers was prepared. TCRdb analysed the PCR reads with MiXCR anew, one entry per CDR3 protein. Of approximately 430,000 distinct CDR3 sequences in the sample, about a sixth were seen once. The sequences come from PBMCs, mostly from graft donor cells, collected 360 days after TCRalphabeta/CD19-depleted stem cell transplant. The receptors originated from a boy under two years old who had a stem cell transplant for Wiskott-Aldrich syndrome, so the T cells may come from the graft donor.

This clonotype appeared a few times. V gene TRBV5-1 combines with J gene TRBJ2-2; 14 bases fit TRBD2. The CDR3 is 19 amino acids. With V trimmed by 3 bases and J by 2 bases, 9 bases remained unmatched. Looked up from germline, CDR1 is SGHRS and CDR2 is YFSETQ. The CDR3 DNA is TGCGCCAGCAGCTCAACGGGACTAGCGGGAGTGTTTAACACCGGGGAGCTGTTTTTT. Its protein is CASSSTGLAGVFNTGELFF.

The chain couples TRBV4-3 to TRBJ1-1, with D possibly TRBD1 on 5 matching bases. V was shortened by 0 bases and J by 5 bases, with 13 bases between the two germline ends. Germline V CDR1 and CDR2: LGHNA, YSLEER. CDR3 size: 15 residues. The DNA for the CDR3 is TGCGCCAGCAGCCAAGATCTAGGGGCGCGGACTGAAGCTTTCTTT. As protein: CASSQDLGARTEAFF.

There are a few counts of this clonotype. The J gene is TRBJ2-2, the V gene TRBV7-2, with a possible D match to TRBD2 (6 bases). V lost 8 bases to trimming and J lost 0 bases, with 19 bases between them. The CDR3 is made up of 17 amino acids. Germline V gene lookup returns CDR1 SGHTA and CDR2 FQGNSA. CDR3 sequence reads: CASDPGGAFTNTGELFF. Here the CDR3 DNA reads TGTGCCAGCGACCCGGGCGGGGCCTTTACGAACACCGGGGAGCTGTTTTTT.

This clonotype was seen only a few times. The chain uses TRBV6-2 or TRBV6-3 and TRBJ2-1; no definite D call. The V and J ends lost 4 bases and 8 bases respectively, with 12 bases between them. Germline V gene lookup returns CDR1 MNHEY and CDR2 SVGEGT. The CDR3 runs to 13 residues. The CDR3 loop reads CASSSRLVHEQFF. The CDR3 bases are TGTGCCAGCAGTTCGCGACTGGTTCATGAGCAGTTCTTC.

This CDR3 reads CASSLVGTDYGYTF. CDR3 coding DNA: TGTGCCAGCAGCTTAGTGGGGACGGATTATGGCTACACCTTC. The J gene is TRBJ1-2, the V gene TRBV7-9; maybe TRBD1 (5 bases). The V and J ends lost 1 base and 5 bases respectively, with 11 bases between them. The CDR3 length is 14 residues. CDR1 is SEHNR and CDR2 is FQNEAQ in the germline V gene (reference sequence).

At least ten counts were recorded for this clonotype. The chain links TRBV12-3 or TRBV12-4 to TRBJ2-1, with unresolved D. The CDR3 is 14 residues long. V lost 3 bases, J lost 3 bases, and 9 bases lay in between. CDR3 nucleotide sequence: TGTGCCAGCAGTTTGTTCCAGCGCTACAATGAGCAGTTCTTC. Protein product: CASSLFQRYNEQFF.

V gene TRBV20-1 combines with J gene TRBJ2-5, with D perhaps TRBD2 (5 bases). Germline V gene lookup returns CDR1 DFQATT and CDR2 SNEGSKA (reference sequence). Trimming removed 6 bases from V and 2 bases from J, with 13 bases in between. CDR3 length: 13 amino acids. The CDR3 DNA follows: TGCAGTGCCCGAGCACCGGGGCAAGAGACCCAGTACTTC. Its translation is CSARAPGQETQYF.

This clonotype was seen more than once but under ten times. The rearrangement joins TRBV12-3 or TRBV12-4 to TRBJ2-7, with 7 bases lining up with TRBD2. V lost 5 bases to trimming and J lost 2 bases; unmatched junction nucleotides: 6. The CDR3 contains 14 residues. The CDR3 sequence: CASSISGTPYEQYF. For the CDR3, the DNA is TGTGCCAGCAGTATCAGCGGGACCCCCTACGAGCAGTACTTC.

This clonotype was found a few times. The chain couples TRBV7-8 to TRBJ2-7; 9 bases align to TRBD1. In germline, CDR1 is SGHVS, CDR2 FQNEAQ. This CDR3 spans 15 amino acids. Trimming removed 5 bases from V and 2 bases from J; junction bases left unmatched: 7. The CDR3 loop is CASSPPGQGPYEQYF. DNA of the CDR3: TGTGCCAGCAGCCCCCCGGGACAGGGACCCTACGAGCAGTACTTC.

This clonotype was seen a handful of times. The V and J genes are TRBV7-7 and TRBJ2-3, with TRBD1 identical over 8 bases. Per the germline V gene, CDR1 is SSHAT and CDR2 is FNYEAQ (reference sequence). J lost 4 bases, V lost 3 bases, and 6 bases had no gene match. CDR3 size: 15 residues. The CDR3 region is CASSLTGDPADTQYF. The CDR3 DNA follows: TGTGCCAGCAGCTTGACAGGGGATCCTGCAGATACGCAGTATTTT.

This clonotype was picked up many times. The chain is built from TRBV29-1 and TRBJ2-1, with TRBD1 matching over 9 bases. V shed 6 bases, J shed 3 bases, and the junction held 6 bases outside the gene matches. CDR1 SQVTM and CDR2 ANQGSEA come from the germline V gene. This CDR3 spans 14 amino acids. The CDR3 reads CSVTGQGRYNEQFF. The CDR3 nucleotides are TGCAGCGTGACGGGACAGGGTCGCTACAATGAGCAGTTCTTC.

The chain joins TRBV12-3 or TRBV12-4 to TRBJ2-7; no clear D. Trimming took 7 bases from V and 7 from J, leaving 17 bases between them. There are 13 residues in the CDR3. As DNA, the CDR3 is TGTGCCAGCACCCTTCATACTCTCGGGGAGCAGTACTTC. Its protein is CASTLHTLGEQYF.

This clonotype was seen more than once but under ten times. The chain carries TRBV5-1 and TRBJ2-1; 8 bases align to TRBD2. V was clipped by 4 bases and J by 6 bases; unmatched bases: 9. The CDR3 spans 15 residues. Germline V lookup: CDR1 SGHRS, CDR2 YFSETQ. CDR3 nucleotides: TGCGCCAGCAGCCCTGCCGGGACTAGGAGCAATGAGCAGTTCTTC. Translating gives CASSPAGTRSNEQFF. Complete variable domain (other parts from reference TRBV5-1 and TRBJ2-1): KAGVTQTPRYLIKTRGQQVTLSCSPISGHRSVSWYQQTPGQGLQFLFEYFSETQRNKGNFPGRFSGRQFSNSRSEMNVSTLELGDSALYLCASSPAGTRSNEQFFGPGTRLTVL.

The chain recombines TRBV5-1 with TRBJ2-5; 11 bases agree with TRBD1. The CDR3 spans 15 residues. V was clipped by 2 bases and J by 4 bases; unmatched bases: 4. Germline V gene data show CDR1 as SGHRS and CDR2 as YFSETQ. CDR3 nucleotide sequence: TGCGCCAGCAGCTTTGGACAGGGGGCGCGAGAGACCCAGTACTTC. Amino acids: CASSFGQGARETQYF.

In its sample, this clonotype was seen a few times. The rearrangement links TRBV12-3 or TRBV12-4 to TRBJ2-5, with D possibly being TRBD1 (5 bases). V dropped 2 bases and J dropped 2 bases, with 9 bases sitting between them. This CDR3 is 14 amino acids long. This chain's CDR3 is CASSLSRVQETQYF. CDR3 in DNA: TGTGCCAGCAGTTTATCCAGGGTTCAAGAGACCCAGTACTTC.

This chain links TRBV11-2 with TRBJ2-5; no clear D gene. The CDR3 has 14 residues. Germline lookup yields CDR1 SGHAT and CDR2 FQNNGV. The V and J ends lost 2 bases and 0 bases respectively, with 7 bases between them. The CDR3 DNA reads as TGTGCCAGCAGCTTATTCCCAAACCAAGAGACCCAGTACTTC. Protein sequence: CASSLFPNQETQYF.

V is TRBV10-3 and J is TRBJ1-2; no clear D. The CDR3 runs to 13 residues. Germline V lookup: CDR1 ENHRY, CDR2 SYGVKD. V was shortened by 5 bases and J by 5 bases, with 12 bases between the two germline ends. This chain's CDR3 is CAISSSGGYGYTF. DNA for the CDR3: TGTGCCATCAGTTCCAGCGGTGGGTATGGCTACACCTTC.

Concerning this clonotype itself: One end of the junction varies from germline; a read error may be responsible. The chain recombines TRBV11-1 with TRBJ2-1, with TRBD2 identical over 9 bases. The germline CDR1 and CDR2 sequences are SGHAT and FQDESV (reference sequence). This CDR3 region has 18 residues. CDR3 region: CASSLAGLAGIPYNEQFF. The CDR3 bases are TGTGCCAGCAGCCTAGCGGGGCTAGCGGGGATCCCCTACAATGAGCAGTTCTTC.

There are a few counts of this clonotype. This CDR3 reads CASSRQGSIYGYTF. Here the CDR3 DNA reads TGTGCCAGCAGCCGACAGGGGTCTATCTATGGCTACACCTTC. This chain joins TRBV6-5 and TRBJ1-2; 8 nucleotides agree with TRBD1. Germline V CDR1 and CDR2: MNHEY, SVGAGI. This CDR3 is built from 14 residues. V lost 6 bases and J lost 4; bases outside the gene matches: 7.

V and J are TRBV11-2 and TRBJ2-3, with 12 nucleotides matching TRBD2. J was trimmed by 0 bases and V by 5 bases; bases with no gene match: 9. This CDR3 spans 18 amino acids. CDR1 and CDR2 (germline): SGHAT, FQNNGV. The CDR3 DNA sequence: TGTGCCAGCAGCCCCCCGGGACTAGCGGGTATTAGCACAGATACGCAGTATTTT. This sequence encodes CASSPPGLAGISTDTQYF.

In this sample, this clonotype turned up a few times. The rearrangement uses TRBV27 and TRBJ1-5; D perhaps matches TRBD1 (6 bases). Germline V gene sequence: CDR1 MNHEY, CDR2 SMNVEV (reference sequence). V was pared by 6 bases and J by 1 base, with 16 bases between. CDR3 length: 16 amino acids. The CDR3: CASRRQGKGSNQPQHF. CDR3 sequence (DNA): TGTGCCAGCAGGCGGCAGGGGAAAGGAAGCAATCAGCCCCAGCATTTT.

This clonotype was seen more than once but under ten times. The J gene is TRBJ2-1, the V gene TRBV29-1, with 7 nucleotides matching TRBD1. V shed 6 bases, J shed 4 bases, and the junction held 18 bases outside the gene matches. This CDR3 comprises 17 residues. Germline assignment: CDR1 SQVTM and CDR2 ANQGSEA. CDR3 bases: TGCAGCGTCAACCGGGACAGACGTGTCCGGAGTTACAATGAGCAGTTCTTC. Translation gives CSVNRDRRVRSYNEQFF.

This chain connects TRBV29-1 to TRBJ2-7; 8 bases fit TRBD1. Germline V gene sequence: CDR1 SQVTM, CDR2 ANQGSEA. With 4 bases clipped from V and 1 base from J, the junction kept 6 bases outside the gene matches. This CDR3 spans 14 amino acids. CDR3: CSVAGGAASYEQYF. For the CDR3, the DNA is TGCAGCGTTGCAGGGGGCGCGGCGTCCTACGAGCAGTACTTC.

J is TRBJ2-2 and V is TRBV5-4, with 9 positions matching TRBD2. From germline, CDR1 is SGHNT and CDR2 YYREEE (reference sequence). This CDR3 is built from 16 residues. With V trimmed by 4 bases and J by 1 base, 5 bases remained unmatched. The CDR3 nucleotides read TGTGCCAGCAGCCATGGACTAGCGAGGAACACCGGGGAGCTGTTTTTT. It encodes CASSHGLARNTGELFF.

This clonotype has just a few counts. The CDR3 is CASRGTGGIYNEQFF. The CDR3 bases are TGTGCCAGCAGAGGGACAGGGGGGATTTACAATGAGCAGTTCTTC. This sequence joins TRBV12-3 or TRBV12-4 and TRBJ2-1; 11 bases are a match to TRBD1. V dropped 6 bases and J dropped 4; count of bases not matched to a gene: 5. This CDR3 has 15 amino acids.

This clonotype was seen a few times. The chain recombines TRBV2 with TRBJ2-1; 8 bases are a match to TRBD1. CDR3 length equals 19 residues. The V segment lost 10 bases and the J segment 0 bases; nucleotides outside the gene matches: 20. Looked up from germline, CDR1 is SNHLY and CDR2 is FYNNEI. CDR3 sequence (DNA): TGTGCCACGATATTACAAGTGGGACAGGCCCCTCGCTCCTACAATGAGCAGTTCTTC. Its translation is CATILQVGQAPRSYNEQFF.